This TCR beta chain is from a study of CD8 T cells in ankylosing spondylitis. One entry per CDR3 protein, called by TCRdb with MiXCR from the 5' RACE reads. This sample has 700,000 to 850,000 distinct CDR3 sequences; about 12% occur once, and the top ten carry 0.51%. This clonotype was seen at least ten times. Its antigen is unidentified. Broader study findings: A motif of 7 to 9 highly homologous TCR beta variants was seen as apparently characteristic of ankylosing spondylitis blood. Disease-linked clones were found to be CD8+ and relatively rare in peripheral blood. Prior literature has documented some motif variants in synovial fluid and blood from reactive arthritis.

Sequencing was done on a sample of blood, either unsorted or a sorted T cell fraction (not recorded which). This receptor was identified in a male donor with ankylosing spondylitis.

The CDR3 is CASSLRWLGYEQYF. Here the CDR3 DNA reads TGTGCCAGCAGCCTGAGGTGGCTCGGGTACGAGCAGTACTTC. The chain couples TRBV2 to TRBJ2-7; D unresolved. The length of the CDR3 is 14 residues. The germline V gene encodes CDR1 SNHLY and CDR2 FYNNEI. Between the trimmed V and J ends, which lost 6 bases and 4 bases, there was a span of 16 bases.